The 20 T cell receptor beta chains below come from one sample, sequenced in a study of T cells in Graves' hyperthyroidism and ophthalmopathy. It was RNA transcripts that yielded the amplified TCR beta CDR3 regions. A first-round RT-PCR of the TCR CDR3 used the HTBI primer set. MiXCR, applied by TCRdb to the multiplex PCR reads, yields one record per CDR3 protein. Among roughly 500,000 distinct CDR3 sequences listed, approximately 22% were seen once. The specimen sequenced was blood. The source of these receptors is a woman aged 70-85 years with Graves' ophthalmopathy.

The V and J genes are TRBV19 and TRBJ2-7, with 13 bases lining up with TRBD2. From germline, CDR1 is LNHDA and CDR2 SQIVND (reference sequence). V dropped 5 bases and J dropped 6; count of bases not matched to a gene: 4. The CDR3 consists of 14 residues. DNA of the CDR3: TGTGCCAGTAGTGTGACTAGCGGGAGGCGCGAGCAGTACTTC. Amino acids: CASSVTSGRREQYF.

With regard to this clonotype: A much more abundant neighbour one base away suggests this may be a read error. V usage is TRBV28 and J usage is TRBJ1-6; possibly TRBD1 for D (5 bases). In germline, CDR1 is MDHEN, CDR2 SYDVKM. The CDR3 contains 16 residues. V shed 8 bases and J shed 7 bases, with 21 bases lying between them. In DNA form, the CDR3 reads TGTGCCAGCGGAGGGGTCTTAATGGGGGGGAATTCACCCCTCCACTTT. Amino acids: CASGGVLMGGNSPLHF.

This clonotype was observed a handful of times. The V gene is TRBV10-3, the J gene TRBJ1-1; a possible D gene is TRBD1 (5 bases). This CDR3 has 14 amino acids. Trimming cost V 9 bases and J 0 bases, with 14 bases left between them. CDR1 is ENHRY and CDR2 is SYGVKD in the germline V gene. The CDR3 region has the DNA TGTGCCATTCACCCGGGACCTATGAACACTGAAGCTTTCTTT. Translating gives CAIHPGPMNTEAFF.

This clonotype was recorded a few times. The genes are TRBV7-3 and TRBJ2-7; D is unclear. Germline CDR1 reads SGHTA; CDR2 reads FQGTGA. The CDR3 is made up of 12 amino acids. Trimming stripped 5 bases from V and 2 bases from J, with 7 bases between. CDR3 DNA: TGTGCCAGCAGCCAGGTAACCTACGAGCAGTACTTC. Translating gives CASSQVTYEQYF.

The genes are TRBV3-1 and TRBJ2-5, with 7 bases aligning to TRBD1. The length of the CDR3 is 15 residues. The J segment lost 4 bases and the V segment lost 0 bases, leaving 5 bases of the junction unmatched. The germline CDR1 and CDR2 sequences are LGHDT and YNNKEL (reference sequence). CDR3 in amino acids: CASSQDIQGRETQYF. The CDR3 DNA reads as TGTGCCAGCAGCCAAGATATACAGGGGCGAGAGACCCAGTACTTC.

This chain joins TRBV4-2 and TRBJ2-7; perhaps D is TRBD1 or TRBD2 (6 bases each). This CDR3 is 17 amino acids long. Between the trimmed V and J ends, which lost 4 bases and 3 bases, there was a span of 22 bases. The germline V gene has CDR1 LGHNA and CDR2 YNFKEQ. In DNA form, the CDR3 reads TGTGCCAGCAGCCGAGCACAGGGACTGGGCGGAATCTACGAGCAGTACTTC. It translates to CASSRAQGLGGIYEQYF.

In its sample, this clonotype was seen once. The chain is built from TRBV19 and TRBJ2-2, with TRBD2 matching over 7 bases. CDR1 is LNHDA, CDR2 SQIVND, per germline (reference sequence). Losses at the gene ends were 6 bases for V and 1 base for J; bases not matched to a gene: 8. The CDR3 is 16 amino acids. CDR3 sequence: CASRGGRERNTGELFF. The CDR3 region has the DNA TGTGCCAGTAGGGGGGGGAGGGAGAGGAACACCGGGGAGCTGTTTTTT.

In its sample, this clonotype was seen many times. This rearrangement joins TRBV7-2 to TRBJ2-1; D gene uncertain. CDR1 SGHTA and CDR2 FQGNSA come from the germline V gene. This CDR3 has 13 residues. Trimming left V 0 bases short and J 10 bases short, with 10 bases between. CDR3 in amino acids: CASSLAGVGEQFF. The CDR3 region has the DNA TGTGCCAGCAGCTTAGCGGGCGTTGGCGAGCAGTTCTTC.

The chain couples TRBV4-1 to TRBJ2-3, with 13 bases matching TRBD2. This CDR3 is built from 17 residues. V lost 0 bases, J lost 1 base, and 1 base stayed unmatched. Per the germline V gene, CDR1 is MGHRA and CDR2 is YSYEKL. CDR3 residues: CASSQETSGRGTDTQYF. The CDR3 DNA is TGCGCCAGCAGCCAAGAAACTAGCGGGAGGGGCACAGATACGCAGTATTTT.

This clonotype was counted ten times or more. V usage is TRBV7-2 and J usage is TRBJ1-1, with 7 nucleotides matching TRBD1. Germline V gene sequence: CDR1 SGHTA, CDR2 FQGNSA. V shed 6 bases, J shed 8 bases, and the junction held 15 bases outside the gene matches. The CDR3 is 15 residues long. CDR3 residues: CASRSRTGRPGEAFF. The CDR3 coding sequence is TGTGCCAGCAGATCTAGGACAGGTCGCCCTGGCGAAGCTTTCTTT.

The chain employs TRBV2 and TRBJ2-3; 7 bases align to TRBD2. The CDR3 is 17 residues long. Unmatched junction bases numbered 12, after V lost 6 bases and J lost 0 bases. Germline CDR1 and CDR2: SNHLY and FYNNEI. The CDR3 nucleotides read TGTGCCAGCAGCCCCAAGGGGCTAGCGGTGAGCACAGATACGCAGTATTTT. Protein: CASSPKGLAVSTDTQYF.

The V and J genes are TRBV18 and TRBJ1-5; tentative D call: TRBD1 (6 bases). The germline V and J ends were trimmed by 0 bases and 3 bases, with 12 bases remaining between them. CDR1 KGHSH and CDR2 LQKENI come from the germline V gene. The CDR3 contains 16 residues. This CDR3 reads CASSPPNRELNQPQHF. In DNA, the CDR3 is TGTGCCAGCTCACCACCGAACAGGGAGCTCAATCAGCCCCAGCATTTT.

This clonotype was observed a handful of times. This chain uses TRBV12-3 or TRBV12-4 with TRBJ2-4, with TRBD2 matching over 8 bases. The CDR3 has 14 amino acids. Trimming removed 6 bases from V and 10 bases from J; junction bases left unmatched: 11. The DNA for the CDR3 is TGTGCCAGCAGACTCGGGGGGGGGGTTCGTATTCAGTACTTC. Translating it yields CASRLGGGVRIQYF.

This clonotype has only a few counts. The rearrangement joins TRBV6-1 to TRBJ1-6; the D gene is possibly TRBD1 (5 bases). CDR1 is MNHNS and CDR2 is SASEGT in the germline V gene. V shed 5 bases and J shed 7 bases, with 18 bases lying between them. The CDR3 sequence is 16 residues long. In DNA form, the CDR3 reads TGTGCCAGCAGTTCCACCAACAGGCTGGGAAATTCACCCCTCCACTTT. Translated, it gives CASSSTNRLGNSPLHF.

This clonotype was counted only a few times. This chain connects TRBV20-1 to TRBJ2-1; TRBD1 or TRBD2 may be the D gene (5 bases each). CDR3 length equals 15 residues. The V end lost 3 bases, the J end lost 0 bases, and 12 bases lay between the germline ends. In germline, CDR1 is DFQATT, CDR2 SNEGSKA (reference sequence). The CDR3 reads CSARGVGNSYNEQFF. The CDR3 nucleotides are TGCAGTGCTAGGGGGGTGGGAAACTCCTACAATGAGCAGTTCTTC.

The V call is TRBV3-1, the J call TRBJ2-7; 11 nucleotides agree with TRBD2. The ends lost 2 bases at V and 0 bases at J; junction bases unmatched: 6. There are 17 residues in the CDR3. The germline CDR1 and CDR2 sequences are LGHDT and YNNKEL (reference sequence). CDR3 sequence reads: CASSQYVTSGSSYEQYF. Written as DNA, the CDR3 is TGTGCCAGCAGCCAATACGTAACTAGCGGGAGCTCCTACGAGCAGTACTTC.

At least ten counts were recorded for this clonotype. V gene TRBV20-1 combines with J gene TRBJ2-5; D possibly corresponds to TRBD2 (6 bases). There are 15 residues in the CDR3. Trimming pared 5 bases from V and 3 bases from J, leaving 19 bases between. Germline values: CDR1 DFQATT, CDR2 SNEGSKA (reference sequence). In nucleotides, the CDR3 is TGCAGTGCTCGCCCGGGACTCCGGCTTGAAGAGACCCAGTACTTC. Its translation: CSARPGLRLEETQYF.

This clonotype was seen ten or more times. The chain combines TRBV3-1 with TRBJ1-1, with 7 bases lining up with TRBD1. CDR3 length: 13 amino acids. The V and J ends lost 6 bases and 1 base, in that order; junction bases with no gene match: 2. Looked up from germline, CDR1 is LGHDT and CDR2 is YNNKEL (reference sequence). The CDR3 sequence: CASSQGGNTEAFF. The CDR3 DNA is TGTGCCAGCAGTCAGGGGGGGAACACTGAAGCTTTCTTT.

This clonotype was seen many times. This chain links TRBV2 with TRBJ1-3; 7 positions agree with TRBD1. This CDR3 is built from 14 residues. From germline, CDR1 is SNHLY and CDR2 FYNNEI. V dropped 7 bases and J dropped 5; count of bases not matched to a gene: 8. CDR3 sequence: CASKDTGDRNTIYF. DNA of the CDR3: TGTGCCAGCAAAGACACAGGGGACCGAAACACCATATATTTT.

In its sample, this clonotype was seen a few times. The chain uses TRBV27 and TRBJ1-2, with D possibly being TRBD1 (5 bases). Trimming cost V 3 bases and J 8 bases, with 19 bases left between them. Germline V gene data show CDR1 as MNHEY and CDR2 as SMNVEV (reference sequence). The CDR3 is made up of 15 amino acids. CDR3 nucleotides: TGTGCCAGCAGTTTCAGTACCGGGACGGCTATGGGCTACACCTTC. Translating it yields CASSFSTGTAMGYTF.